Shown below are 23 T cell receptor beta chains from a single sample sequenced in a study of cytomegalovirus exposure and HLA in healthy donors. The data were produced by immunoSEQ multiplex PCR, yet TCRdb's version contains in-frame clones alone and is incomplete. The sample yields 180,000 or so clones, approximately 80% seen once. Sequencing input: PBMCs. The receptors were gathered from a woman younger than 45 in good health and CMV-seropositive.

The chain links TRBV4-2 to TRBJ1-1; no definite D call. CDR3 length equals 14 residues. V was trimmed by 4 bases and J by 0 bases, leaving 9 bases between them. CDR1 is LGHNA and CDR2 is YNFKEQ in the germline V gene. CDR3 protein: CASSLWQMNTEAFF. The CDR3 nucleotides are TGTGCCAGCAGCCTTTGGCAGATGAACACTGAAGCTTTCTTT.

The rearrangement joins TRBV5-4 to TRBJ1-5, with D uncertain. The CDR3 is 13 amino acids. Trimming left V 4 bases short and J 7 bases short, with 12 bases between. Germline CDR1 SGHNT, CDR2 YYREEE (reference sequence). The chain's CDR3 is CASSPSDGQPQHF. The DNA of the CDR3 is TGTGCCAGCAGCCCATCAGACGGGCAGCCCCAGCATTTT.

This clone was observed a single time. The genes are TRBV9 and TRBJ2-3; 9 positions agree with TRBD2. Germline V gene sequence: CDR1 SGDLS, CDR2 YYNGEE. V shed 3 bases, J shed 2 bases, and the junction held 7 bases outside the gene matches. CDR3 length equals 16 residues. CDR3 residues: CASSAAGGPFTDTQYF. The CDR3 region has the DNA TGTGCCAGCAGCGCGGCGGGAGGGCCCTTCACAGATACGCAGTATTTT.

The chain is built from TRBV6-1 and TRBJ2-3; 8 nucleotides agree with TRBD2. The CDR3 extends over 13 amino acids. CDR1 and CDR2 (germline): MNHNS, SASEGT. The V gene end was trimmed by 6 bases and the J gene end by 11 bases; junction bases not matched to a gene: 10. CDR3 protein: CASRHERAGGQYF. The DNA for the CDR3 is TGTGCCAGCAGACACGAACGGGCGGGAGGGCAGTATTTT.

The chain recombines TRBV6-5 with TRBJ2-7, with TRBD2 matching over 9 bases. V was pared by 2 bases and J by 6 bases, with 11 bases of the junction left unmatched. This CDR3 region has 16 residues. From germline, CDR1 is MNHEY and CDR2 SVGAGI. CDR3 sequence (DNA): TGTGCCAGCAGTTACGCCCCCAGCGGGAGGCCTTCCGAGCAGTACTTC. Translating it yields CASSYAPSGRPSEQYF.

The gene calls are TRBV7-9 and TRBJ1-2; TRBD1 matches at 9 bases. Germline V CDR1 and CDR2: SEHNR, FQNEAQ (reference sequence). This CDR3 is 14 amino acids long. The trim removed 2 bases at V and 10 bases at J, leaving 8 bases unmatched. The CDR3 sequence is CASSLSGQGRNYTF. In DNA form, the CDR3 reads TGTGCCAGCAGCTTATCGGGACAGGGAAGGAACTACACCTTC.

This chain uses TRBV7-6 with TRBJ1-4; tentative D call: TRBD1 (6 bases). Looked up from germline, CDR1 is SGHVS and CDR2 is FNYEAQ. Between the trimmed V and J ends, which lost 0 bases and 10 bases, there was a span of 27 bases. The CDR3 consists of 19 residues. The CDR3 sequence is CASSLAFAGDLNSHGKLFF. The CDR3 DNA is TGTGCCAGCAGCTTAGCGTTCGCAGGGGACCTGAACAGCCACGGAAAACTGTTTTTT.

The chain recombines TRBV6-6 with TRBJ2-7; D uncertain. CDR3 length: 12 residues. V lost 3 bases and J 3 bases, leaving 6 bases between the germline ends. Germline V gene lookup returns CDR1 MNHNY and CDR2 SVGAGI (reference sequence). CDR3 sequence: CASSYAGYEQYF. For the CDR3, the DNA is TGTGCCAGCAGTTATGCAGGCTACGAGCAGTACTTC.

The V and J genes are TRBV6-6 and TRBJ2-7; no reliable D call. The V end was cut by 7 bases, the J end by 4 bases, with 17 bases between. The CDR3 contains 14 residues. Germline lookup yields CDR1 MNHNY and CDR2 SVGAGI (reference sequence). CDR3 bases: TGTGCCAGCACCGACCCGTCCCTAGGTTACGAGCAGTACTTC. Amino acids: CASTDPSLGYEQYF.

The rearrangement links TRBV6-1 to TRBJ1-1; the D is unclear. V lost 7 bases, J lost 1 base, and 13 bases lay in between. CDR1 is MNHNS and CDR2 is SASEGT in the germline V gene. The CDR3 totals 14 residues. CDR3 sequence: CASTLRRENTEAFF. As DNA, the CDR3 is TGTGCCAGCACCCTTCGACGGGAGAACACTGAAGCTTTCTTT.

The CDR3 nucleotides are TGTGCCAGCAGCTTGACACGGGATGACGAGCAGTACTTC. Protein product: CASSLTRDDEQYF. The chain couples TRBV7-6 to TRBJ2-7, with D perhaps TRBD2 (5 bases). The CDR3 runs 13 residues. The germline V gene has CDR1 SGHVS and CDR2 FNYEAQ. V was trimmed by 3 bases and J by 5 bases, leaving 11 bases between them.

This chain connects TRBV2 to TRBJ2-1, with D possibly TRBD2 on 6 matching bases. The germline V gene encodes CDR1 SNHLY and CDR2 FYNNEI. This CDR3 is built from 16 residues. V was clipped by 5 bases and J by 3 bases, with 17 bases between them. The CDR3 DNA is TGTGCCAGCAGTCCTGTTGGGACTGGGAACTACAATGAGCAGTTCTTC. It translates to CASSPVGTGNYNEQFF.

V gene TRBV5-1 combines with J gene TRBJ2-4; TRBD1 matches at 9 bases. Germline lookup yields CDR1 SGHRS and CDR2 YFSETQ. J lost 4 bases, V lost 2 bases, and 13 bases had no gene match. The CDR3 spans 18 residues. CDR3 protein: CASSFYMLVQGAKNIQYF. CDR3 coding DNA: TGCGCCAGCAGCTTCTATATGCTCGTACAGGGGGCTAAAAACATTCAGTACTTC.

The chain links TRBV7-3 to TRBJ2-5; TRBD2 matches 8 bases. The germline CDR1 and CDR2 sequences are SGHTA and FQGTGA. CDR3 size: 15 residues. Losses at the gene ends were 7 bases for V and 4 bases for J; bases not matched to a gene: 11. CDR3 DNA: TGTGCCAGCAAGCTTACCGGGACTAGTTCAGAGACCCAGTACTTC. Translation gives CASKLTGTSSETQYF.

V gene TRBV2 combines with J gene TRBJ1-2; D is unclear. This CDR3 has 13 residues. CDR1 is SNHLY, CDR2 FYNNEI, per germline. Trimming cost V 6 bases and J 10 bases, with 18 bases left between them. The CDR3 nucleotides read TGTGCCAGCAGCGCCGGTGACATTTCTCTCTACACCTTC. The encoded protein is CASSAGDISLYTF.

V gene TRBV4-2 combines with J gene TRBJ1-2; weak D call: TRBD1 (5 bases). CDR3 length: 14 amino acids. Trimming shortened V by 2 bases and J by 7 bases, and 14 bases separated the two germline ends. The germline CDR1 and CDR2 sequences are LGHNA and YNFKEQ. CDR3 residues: CASSQKSPGLGYTF. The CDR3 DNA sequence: TGTGCCAGCAGCCAAAAGTCTCCGGGACTTGGCTACACCTTC.

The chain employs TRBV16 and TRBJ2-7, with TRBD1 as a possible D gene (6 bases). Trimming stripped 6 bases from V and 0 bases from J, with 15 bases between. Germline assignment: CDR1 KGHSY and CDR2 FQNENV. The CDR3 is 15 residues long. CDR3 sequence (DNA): TGTGCCAGCAGTTCAGGGGCGATCACCTCCTACGAGCAGTACTTC. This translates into CASSSGAITSYEQYF.

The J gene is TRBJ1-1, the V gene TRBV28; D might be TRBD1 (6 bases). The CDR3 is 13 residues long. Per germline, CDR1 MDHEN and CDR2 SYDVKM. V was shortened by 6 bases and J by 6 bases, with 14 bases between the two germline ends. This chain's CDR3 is CASSLMGAAEAFF. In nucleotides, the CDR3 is TGTGCCAGCAGCTTAATGGGGGCCGCTGAAGCTTTCTTT.

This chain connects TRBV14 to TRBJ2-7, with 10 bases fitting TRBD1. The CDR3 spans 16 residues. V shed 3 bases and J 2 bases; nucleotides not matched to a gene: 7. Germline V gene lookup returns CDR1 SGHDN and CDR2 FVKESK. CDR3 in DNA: TGTGCCAGCAGCCATAGAATCGGGACAGGGGCCTACGAGCAGTACTTC. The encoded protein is CASSHRIGTGAYEQYF.

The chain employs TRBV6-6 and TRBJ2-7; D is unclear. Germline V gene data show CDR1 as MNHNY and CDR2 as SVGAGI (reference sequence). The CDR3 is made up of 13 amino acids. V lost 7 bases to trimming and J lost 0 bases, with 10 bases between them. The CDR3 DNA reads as TGTGCCAGCACTTTCGACATCTCCTACGAGCAGTACTTC. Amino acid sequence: CASTFDISYEQYF.

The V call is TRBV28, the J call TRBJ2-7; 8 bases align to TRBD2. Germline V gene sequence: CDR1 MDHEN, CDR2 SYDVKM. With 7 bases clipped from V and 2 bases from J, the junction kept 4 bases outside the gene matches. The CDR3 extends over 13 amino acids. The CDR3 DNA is TGTGCCAGCATTAGCGGGGCGACCTACGAGCAGTACTTC. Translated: CASISGATYEQYF.

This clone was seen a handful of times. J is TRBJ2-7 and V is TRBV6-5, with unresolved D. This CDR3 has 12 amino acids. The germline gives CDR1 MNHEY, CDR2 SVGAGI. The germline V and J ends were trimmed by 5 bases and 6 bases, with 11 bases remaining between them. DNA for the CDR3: TGTGCCAGCAGTCGCTCGACATCCGAGCAGTACTTC. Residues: CASSRSTSEQYF.

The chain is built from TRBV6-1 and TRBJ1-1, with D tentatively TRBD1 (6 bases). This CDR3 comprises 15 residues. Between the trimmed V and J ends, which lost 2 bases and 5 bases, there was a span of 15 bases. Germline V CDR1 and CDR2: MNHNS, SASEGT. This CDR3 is CASSELVGGGTEAFF. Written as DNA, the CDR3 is TGTGCCAGCAGTGAATTAGTAGGGGGAGGGACTGAAGCTTTCTTT.